Listed below are T cell receptor beta chains from one sample, sequenced in a study of shared clonotypes between healthy human individuals. TCRdb keeps only in-frame clones here, not all; method: immunoSEQ multiplex PCR. The sample holds under 750,000 clones, just under 75% seen once. Sequenced input: memory CD4+ T cells sorted from blood. These receptors came from a woman under 40 in good health. Each CDR3 is given with its conserved first and last residue. A D gene is named only where the DNA matches it firmly. Not all rows give a size; the values are once, few, many and, for expanded clones, a class.

CDR3 protein	CDR3 DNA	clone size	D gene	V gene	J gene
CASSLVSGGTEAFF	TGTGCCAGCAGCTTAGTTTCAGGAGGCACTGAAGCTTTCTTT	.	.	TRBV7-9	TRBJ1-1
CASSLVDTEAFF	TGCGCCAGCAGCTTGGTTGACACTGAAGCTTTCTTT	.	.	TRBV5-1	TRBJ1-1
CASSPPSGTQYF	TGTGCCAGCAGTCCCCCGTCGGGGACCCAGTACTTC	.	.	TRBV14	TRBJ2-5
CASSSTTVKVDEQYF	TGTGCCAGCAGCTCCACTACTGTGAAGGTCGACGAGCAGTACTTC	.	.	TRBV7-9	TRBJ2-7
CASLDRASGNTEAFF	TGTGCCAGTTTGGACAGGGCTAGCGGGAACACTGAAGCTTTCTTT	many	TRBD1	TRBV19	TRBJ1-1
CATRKGADNTDTQYF	TGTGCCACCAGGAAGGGAGCGGATAACACAGATACGCAGTATTTT	.	.	TRBV15	TRBJ2-3
CASSESRGSGRAYNEQFF	TGCGCCAGCAGTGAGTCTCGAGGTAGCGGGAGGGCGTACAATGAGCAGTTCTTC	.	TRBD2	TRBV10-1	TRBJ2-1
CASSYSSRGGSSEQFF	TGTGCCAGCAGTTACTCGTCCAGGGGAGGGTCAAGTGAGCAGTTCTTC	.	.	TRBV6-5	TRBJ2-1
CASNRDSYTDTQYF	TGTGCCAGCAATCGGGACAGCTACACAGATACGCAGTATTTT	.	TRBD1	TRBV18	TRBJ2-3
CASSLRTGSYNEQFF	TGTGCCAGCTCACTTCGCACAGGGAGTTACAATGAGCAGTTCTTC	few	.	TRBV18	TRBJ2-1
CSARKSETQYF	TGCAGTGCTAGAAAGTCGGAGACCCAGTACTTC	.	.	TRBV20-1	TRBJ2-5
CASRESGTGELFF	TGTGCCAGCAGGGAAAGCGGGACCGGGGAGCTGTTTTTT	.	.	TRBV28	TRBJ2-2
CAWSLDYRDGYTF	TGTGCCTGGAGCCTAGATTATCGGGATGGCTACACCTTC	.	.	TRBV30	TRBJ1-2
CASSTKPGINEKLFF	TGTGCCAGCAGTACAAAACCAGGGATAAATGAAAAACTGTTTTTT	.	.	TRBV11-2	TRBJ1-4
CASSATDRNTEAFF	TGTGCCAGCTCAGCCACCGACAGGAACACTGAAGCTTTCTTT	few	.	TRBV18	TRBJ1-1
CSAETGVAGNTIYF	TGCAGCGCCGAGACAGGGGTGGCAGGAAACACCATATATTTT	many	TRBD1	TRBV29-1	TRBJ1-3
CASSPSGTGSYEQYF	TGTGCCAGCAGTCCCAGCGGGACAGGATCCTACGAGCAGTACTTC	.	.	TRBV28	TRBJ2-7
CASSRSGRASSYNEQFF	TGTGCCAGTAGTAGAAGCGGGAGGGCGAGCTCCTACAATGAGCAGTTCTTC	.	TRBD2	TRBV19	TRBJ2-1
CASSERQGAEAFF	TGTGCCAGCAGTGAAAGGCAAGGCGCTGAAGCTTTCTTT	.	.	TRBV2	TRBJ1-1
CASTLSSYDEKLFF	TGTGCCAGTACCTTATCATCATACGATGAAAAACTGTTTTTT	many	.	TRBV19	TRBJ1-4
CASSSLAGGPVEQYF	TGTGCCAGCAGCTCGCTAGCGGGAGGGCCGGTCGAGCAGTACTTC	few	TRBD2	TRBV7-9	TRBJ2-7
CASRRGEYEQYF	TGTGCCTCCCGGAGGGGCGAGTACGAGCAGTACTTC	.	.	TRBV5-5	TRBJ2-7
CAISESSIEQFF	TGTGCCATCAGTGAGTCGAGTATTGAGCAGTTCTTC	.	.	TRBV10-3	TRBJ2-1
CSASWVNEQYF	TGCAGTGCTAGTTGGGTGAACGAGCAGTACTTC	.	.	TRBV20-1	TRBJ2-7
CASSPPGQGNYGYTF	TGTGCCAGCAGTCCTCCGGGGCAGGGTAACTATGGCTACACCTTC	.	.	TRBV27	TRBJ1-2
CASVPGTSPLVEQYF	TGTGCCAGCGTTCCAGGCACATCACCCCTGGTCGAGCAGTACTTC	many	.	TRBV7-9	TRBJ2-7
CASSRSTGTGGNYGYTF	TGTGCCAGTAGTAGAAGTACCGGGACAGGGGGTAACTATGGCTACACCTTC	.	TRBD1	TRBV19	TRBJ1-2
CASSTTGGRYNEQFF	TGTGCCAGCAGTACCACAGGGGGCCGGTACAATGAGCAGTTCTTC	once	TRBD1	TRBV28	TRBJ2-1
CASGSRGLADYEQYF	TGTGCCAGCGGAAGCCGCGGACTAGCGGACTACGAGCAGTACTTC	few	TRBD2	TRBV5-6	TRBJ2-7
CASSQHSSMEETQYF	TGTGCCAGCAGTCAACACTCTAGTATGGAAGAGACCCAGTACTTC	.	.	TRBV27	TRBJ2-5
CAAETGGVSGANVLTF	TGTGCCGCAGAAACAGGGGGTGTATCTGGGGCCAACGTCCTGACTTTC	.	TRBD1	TRBV28	TRBJ2-6
CASSRARGQSGNTIYF	TGTGCCAGCTCACGGGCGAGGGGCCAGTCTGGAAACACCATATATTTT	.	.	TRBV18	TRBJ1-3
CASRAGQRTPHVQETQYF	TGCGCCAGCAGAGCGGGACAACGGACCCCCCACGTACAAGAGACCCAGTACTTC	.	.	TRBV5-1	TRBJ2-5
CAISESRNTEAFF	TGTGCCATCAGTGAGTCGCGGAACACTGAAGCTTTCTTT	.	.	TRBV10-3	TRBJ1-1
CASSPGMGRSLEQYF	TGTGCCAGCTCACCGGGGATGGGACGGAGTCTCGAGCAGTACTTC	.	.	TRBV18	TRBJ2-7
CASSLQTSNQPQHF	TGTGCCAGCAGTCTCCAAACTAGCAATCAGCCCCAGCATTTT	few	.	TRBV28	TRBJ1-5
CARTETYEQYF	TGTGCCAGGACGGAAACCTACGAGCAGTACTTC	.	.	TRBV6-4	TRBJ2-7
CASAPDPYSGANVLTF	TGTGCCAGCGCCCCCGACCCTTACTCTGGGGCCAACGTCCTGACTTTC	.	.	TRBV7-7	TRBJ2-6
CASSFGRLGETQYF	TGTGCCAGCAGCTTTGGACGGCTCGGGGAGACCCAGTACTTC	.	.	TRBV7-8	TRBJ2-5
CASSLGAAGGGQPQHF	TGCGCCAGCAGCTTGGGAGCAGCCGGGGGTGGTCAGCCCCAGCATTTT	.	.	TRBV5-1	TRBJ1-5
CASSSTDQETQYF	TGTGCCAGCAGCTCGACAGACCAAGAGACCCAGTACTTC	.	.	TRBV7-9	TRBJ2-5
CASSVSRGEQYF	TGTGCCAGCAGCGTTTCTAGGGGCGAGCAGTACTTC	.	.	TRBV7-9	TRBJ2-7
CASSSQQGGDTEAFF	TGTGCCAGCAGCTCGCAACAGGGCGGGGACACTGAAGCTTTCTTT	.	.	TRBV11-2	TRBJ1-1
CASRGGVFYNEQFF	TGTGCCAGCAGAGGCGGGGTCTTCTACAATGAGCAGTTCTTC	.	.	TRBV28	TRBJ2-1
CATSRVPPVSSYNEQFF	TGTGCCACCAGCAGAGTGCCGCCTGTCAGCTCCTACAATGAGCAGTTCTTC	.	.	TRBV15	TRBJ2-1
CASSQATSGSTDTQYF	TGTGCCAGCTCACAAGCGACTAGCGGGAGCACAGATACGCAGTATTTT	few	TRBD2	TRBV18	TRBJ2-3
CASSYELNTEAFF	TGTGCCAGCAGTTACGAACTGAACACTGAAGCTTTCTTT	.	.	TRBV6-6	TRBJ1-1
CASTSPDRVEQYF	TGTGCCAGTACCTCACCTGACAGGGTCGAGCAGTACTTC	.	TRBD1	TRBV19	TRBJ2-7
CASSIRLVGEQYF	TGTGCCAGCAGCATAAGACTAGTCGGCGAGCAGTACTTC	.	.	TRBV5-5	TRBJ2-7
CASSLGDRASYEQYF	TGTGCCAGCAGTCTAGGGGACAGGGCGTCCTACGAGCAGTACTTC	.	TRBD1	TRBV28	TRBJ2-7
CASSRDLTRTDTQYF	TGTGCCAGCAGCCGCGACCTAACACGCACAGATACGCAGTATTTT	.	.	TRBV7-2	TRBJ2-3
CASSSIGNTEAFF	TGTGCCAGCAGCTCGATCGGGAACACTGAAGCTTTCTTT	.	.	TRBV5-4	TRBJ1-1
CASHGLAGTYEQYF	TGCGCCAGCCACGGACTAGCGGGGACCTACGAGCAGTACTTC	.	TRBD2	TRBV5-1	TRBJ2-7
CASTLGQINTGELFF	TGTGCCAGCACCTTGGGACAGATAAACACCGGGGAGCTGTTTTTT	.	TRBD1	TRBV2	TRBJ2-2
CASSLKLVPEVEQYF	TGTGCCAGCAGTCTGAAGCTCGTACCGGAGGTGGAGCAGTACTTC	.	.	TRBV6-1	TRBJ2-7
CASTPLAGGYNEQFF	TGCGCCAGCACGCCACTAGCGGGAGGATACAATGAGCAGTTCTTC	.	TRBD2	TRBV5-1	TRBJ2-1